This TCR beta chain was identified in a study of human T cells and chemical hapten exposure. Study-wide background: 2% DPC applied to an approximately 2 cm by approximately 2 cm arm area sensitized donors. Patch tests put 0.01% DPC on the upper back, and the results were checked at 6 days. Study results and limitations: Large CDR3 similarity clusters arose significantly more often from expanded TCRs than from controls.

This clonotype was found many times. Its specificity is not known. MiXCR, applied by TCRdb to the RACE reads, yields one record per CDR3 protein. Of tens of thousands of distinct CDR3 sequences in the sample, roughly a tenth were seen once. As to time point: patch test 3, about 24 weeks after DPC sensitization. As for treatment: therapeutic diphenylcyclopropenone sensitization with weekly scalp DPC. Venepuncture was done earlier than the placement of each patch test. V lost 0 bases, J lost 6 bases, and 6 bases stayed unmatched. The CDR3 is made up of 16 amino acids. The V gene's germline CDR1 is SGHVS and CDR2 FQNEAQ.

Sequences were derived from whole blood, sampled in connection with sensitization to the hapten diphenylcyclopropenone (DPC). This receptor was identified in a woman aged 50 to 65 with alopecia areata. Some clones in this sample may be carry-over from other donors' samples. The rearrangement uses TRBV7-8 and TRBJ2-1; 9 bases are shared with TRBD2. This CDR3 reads CASSLASGGRGNEQFF. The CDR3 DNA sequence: TGTGCCAGCAGCTTAGCGTCAGGCGGGAGGGGCAATGAGCAGTTCTTC.